The 22 T cell receptor beta chains presented below share a single source sample, sequenced in a study of T-cell memory formation after mild COVID-19 (dated by TCRdb to about 2021). Libraries were made using 5' RACE. TCRdb records Illumina NovaSeq 6000 as the sequencer. TCRdb cleaned the public reads at Q25 with fastp, built clones with MiXCR and kept in-frame beta chains. Merged by CDR3 protein, the rows form single entries marked with the most common genes and DNA. The sample records hundreds of thousands of distinct CDR3 sequences, roughly 19% of which are singletons. The top ten clonotypes cover around 23% of the sample. The sample taken for sequencing was PBMCs or a T cell subset sorted from them (not recorded which). Receptor source: a young man who had mild COVID-19 (a few samples of this study predate the infection). The sample titles of this study are shuffled in the database, so cell type and time point are left out; the donor was told from shared clones.

This clonotype showed up just a few times. The V gene is TRBV7-3, the J gene TRBJ2-1; maybe TRBD2 (7 bases). The CDR3 has 16 residues. CDR1 is SGHTA, CDR2 FQGTGA, per germline. V gave up 2 bases and J gave up 8 bases, with 19 bases separating them. In DNA form, the CDR3 reads TGTGCCAGCAGCTTAGGGGCGGCGGGGGCGGTGGATGAGCAGTTCTTC. As protein: CASSLGAAGAVDEQFF.

This clonotype was picked up a small number of times. The genes are TRBV4-1 and TRBJ2-1, with D perhaps being TRBD1 or TRBD2 (6 bases each). V was shortened by 0 bases and J by 2 bases, with 14 bases between the two germline ends. The CDR3 has 17 amino acids. The germline V gene encodes CDR1 MGHRA and CDR2 YSYEKL. The CDR3 region has the DNA TGCGCCAGCAGCCAAGACGGTGTGGGGGGCGCCTACAATGAGCAGTTCTTC. Protein: CASSQDGVGGAYNEQFF.

The sample holds a few counts of this clonotype. The chain links TRBV7-9 to TRBJ2-7, with D unclear. CDR1 and CDR2 (germline): SEHNR, FQNEAQ (reference sequence). The CDR3 consists of 13 residues. Trimming left V 3 bases short and J 1 base short, with 7 bases between. The CDR3 DNA reads TGTGCCAGCAGCTTCCCCGTTTCCTACGAGCAGTACTTC. This gives the protein CASSFPVSYEQYF. The full variable domain, its missing parts supplied by reference TRBV7-9 and TRBJ2-7, is DTGVSQNPRHKITKRGQNVTFRCDPISEHNRLYWYRQTLGQGPEFLTYFQNEAQLEKSRLLSDRFSAERPKGSFSTLEIQRTEQGDSAMYLCASSFPVSYEQYFGPGTRLTVT.

The CDR3 sequence: CSVDLSQSNYGYTF. The CDR3 nucleotides are TGCAGCGTTGACCTTTCCCAGAGTAACTATGGCTACACCTTC. V usage is TRBV29-1 and J usage is TRBJ1-2; D gene uncertain. V dropped 3 bases and J dropped 1 base, with 12 bases sitting between them. Germline V gene lookup returns CDR1 SQVTM and CDR2 ANQGSEA. The CDR3 loop spans 14 amino acids. Variable domain in full (rest from reference TRBV29-1 and TRBJ1-2): SAVISQKPSRDICQRGTSLTIQCQVDSQVTMMFWYRQQPGQSLTLIATANQGSEATYESGFVIDKFPISRPNLTFSTLTVSNMSPEDSSIYLCSVDLSQSNYGYTFGSGTRLTVV.

The table lists this clonotype with a few counts. The rearrangement joins TRBV20-1 to TRBJ2-1; possible D gene TRBD2, 6 bases. Germline V gene sequence: CDR1 DFQATT, CDR2 SNEGSKA (reference sequence). This CDR3 has 13 amino acids. Trimming stripped 5 bases from V and 4 bases from J, with 12 bases between. CDR3 DNA sequence: TGCAGTGCTCGGTGGGGGGAATACAATGAGCAGTTCTTC. It specifies CSARWGEYNEQFF.

The V gene is TRBV6-5, the J gene TRBJ1-6; 8 positions match TRBD1. The germline V gene has CDR1 MNHEY and CDR2 SVGAGI. V lost 6 bases, J lost 2 bases, and 9 bases stayed unmatched. The CDR3 extends over 17 amino acids. In nucleotides, the CDR3 is TGTGCCAGCAGCCACCCACAGGGGGGGACCTATAATTCACCCCTCCACTTT. Its translation: CASSHPQGGTYNSPLHF.

The sample holds many counts of this clonotype. The rearrangement uses TRBV4-3 and TRBJ2-1, with TRBD2 matching over 8 bases. Germline V CDR1 and CDR2: LGHNA, YSLEER. This CDR3 spans 14 amino acids. After removal of 4 bases from V and 6 bases from J, the junction contained 5 bases not matched to a gene. The CDR3 loop is CASSRGGGLNEQFF. As DNA, the CDR3 is TGCGCCAGCAGCCGCGGCGGGGGGCTCAATGAGCAGTTCTTC.

This chain joins TRBV7-2 and TRBJ2-2, with 10 bases lining up with TRBD2. This CDR3 contains 16 residues. Looked up from germline, CDR1 is SGHTA and CDR2 is FQGNSA. V shed 5 bases and J 2 bases; nucleotides not matched to a gene: 5. The CDR3 spells CASSPTSGANTGELFF. CDR3 in DNA: TGTGCCAGCAGCCCTACTAGCGGGGCTAACACCGGGGAGCTGTTTTTT. The whole variable domain, remainder taken from reference TRBV7-2 and TRBJ2-2, is GAGVSQSPSNKVTEKGKDVELRCDPISGHTALYWYRQSLGQGLEFLIYFQGNSAPDKSGLPSDRFSAERTGGSVSTLTIQRTQQEDSAVYLCASSPTSGANTGELFFGEGSRLTVL.

There are a few counts of this clonotype. This chain connects TRBV4-3 to TRBJ1-5, with D possibly being TRBD1 (5 bases). The CDR3 contains 15 residues. Germline V CDR1 and CDR2: LGHNA, YSLEER. V lost 1 base and J lost 5, with 12 bases in between. The CDR3 bases are TGCGCCAGCAGCCAAGGGGGCCAGCCCCATCAGCCCCAGCATTTT. Translation: CASSQGGQPHQPQHF.

V is TRBV6-5 and J is TRBJ1-2; the D is unclear. Germline CDR1 and CDR2: MNHEY and SVGAGI. The CDR3 totals 15 residues. V dropped 2 bases and J dropped 0 bases, with 10 bases sitting between them. CDR3 protein: CASSYDPGPNYGYTF. Here the CDR3 DNA reads TGTGCCAGCAGTTACGACCCGGGCCCTAACTATGGCTACACCTTC.

The CDR3 DNA sequence: TGTGCCAGCAGCGGGCCTAGCGGGGGACCGTCGAGAGGTGAGCAGTTCTTC. Amino acids: CASSGPSGGPSRGEQFF. This sequence joins TRBV9 and TRBJ2-1; 10 bases are a match to TRBD2. The germline gives CDR1 SGDLS, CDR2 YYNGEE. The CDR3 runs 17 residues. V shed 3 bases, J shed 9 bases, and the junction held 15 bases outside the gene matches.

The chain joins TRBV4-3 to TRBJ2-2, with D possibly being TRBD1 or TRBD2 (6 bases each). Looked up from germline, CDR1 is LGHNA and CDR2 is YSLEER. The germline V and J ends were trimmed by 4 bases and 7 bases, with 13 bases remaining between them. This CDR3 is built from 14 residues. The CDR3 is CASSRGGHDGELFF. As DNA, the CDR3 is TGCGCCAGCAGCCGAGGGGGGCACGACGGGGAGCTGTTTTTT.

The CDR3 here is CASSVEGSGNTIYF. As DNA, the CDR3 is TGTGCCAGCAGCGTAGAAGGCTCTGGAAACACCATATATTTT. The chain links TRBV9 to TRBJ1-3; D remains unclear. The germline V gene encodes CDR1 SGDLS and CDR2 YYNGEE. Trimming took off 0 bases at V and 0 bases at J, with 4 bases between the two ends. The CDR3 runs to 14 residues.

The table lists this clonotype with a few counts. The rearrangement uses TRBV5-7 and TRBJ1-2; maybe TRBD1 (5 bases). TRBV5-7 is reported as an ORF; its role is uncertain. This CDR3 comprises 15 residues. Trimming took off 4 bases at V and 6 bases at J, with 19 bases between the two ends. The CDR3 region is CASSPPPGRVNGYTF. The CDR3, as DNA: TGTGCCAGCAGCCCACCCCCCGGCAGGGTAAATGGCTACACCTTC.

The V call is TRBV6-1, the J call TRBJ2-7; 14 positions agree with TRBD2. The CDR3 runs to 15 residues. Germline assignment: CDR1 MNHNS and CDR2 SASEGT. After removal of 8 bases from V and 5 bases from J, the junction contained 8 bases not matched to a gene. CDR3 nucleotide sequence: TGTGCCAGCTCTCTTCCGGGACTAGCGGGGGACGAGCAGTACTTC. It encodes CASSLPGLAGDEQYF.

The genes are TRBV3-1 and TRBJ2-7; unclear D gene. The germline V gene encodes CDR1 LGHDT and CDR2 YNNKEL (reference sequence). Trimming removed 2 bases from V and 5 bases from J, with 13 bases in between. CDR3 length: 14 amino acids. The CDR3 DNA sequence: TGTGCCAGCAGCCAACCATCGCATCCGGACGAGCAGTACTTC. Its translation: CASSQPSHPDEQYF.

This clonotype showed up just a few times. V usage is TRBV24-1 and J usage is TRBJ2-3; a possible D gene is TRBD1 (5 bases). V lost 1 base and J 6 bases, leaving 19 bases between the germline ends. The germline V gene encodes CDR1 KGHDR and CDR2 SFDVKD. The CDR3 is 17 amino acids. DNA for the CDR3: TGTGCCACCAGTGATTTTGGTGGGGCGGACGGCCCGGATACGCAGTATTTT. Protein product: CATSDFGGADGPDTQYF.

This sequence joins TRBV29-1 and TRBJ1-1; D not certain. The ends were cut back, 7 bases at V and 2 bases at J, with 11 bases in the middle. Germline values: CDR1 SQVTM, CDR2 ANQGSEA. The CDR3 has 12 amino acids. The CDR3 nucleotides read TGCAGCGGTCTTGACCTCAACACTGAAGCTTTCTTT. It is translated as CSGLDLNTEAFF.

This clonotype has more than one count but fewer than ten. The chain has TRBV5-6 and TRBJ2-1; 9 bases agree with TRBD2. Looked up from germline, CDR1 is SGHDT and CDR2 is YYEEEE. The junction had 13 bases not matched to a gene; V was cut back by 3 bases and J by 12 bases. The CDR3 consists of 15 residues. Here the CDR3 DNA reads TGTGCCAGCAGCTCTCCCTCTAGCGGGGTACGGGGGCAGTTCTTC. Translating gives CASSSPSSGVRGQFF.

This clonotype was counted a few times. The chain links TRBV12-3 or TRBV12-4 to TRBJ1-6; D gene uncertain. V shed 11 bases and J shed 0 bases, with 20 bases lying between them. The CDR3 runs to 17 residues. This CDR3 is CALTGPLAGSYNSPLHF. In DNA, the CDR3 is TGTGCCTTGACCGGGCCTCTGGCGGGCTCCTATAATTCACCCCTCCACTTT.

This clonotype was counted once. The gene calls are TRBV27 and TRBJ2-3, with a tentative D call TRBD2 (6 bases). Germline V CDR1 and CDR2: MNHEY, SMNVEV (reference sequence). V was clipped by 6 bases and J by 2 bases, with 15 bases between them. The CDR3 has 15 residues. CDR3 nucleotides: TGTGCCAGCAGCCGACGGGGGAGAGACACAGATACGCAGTATTTT. Its protein is CASSRRGRDTDTQYF.

This clonotype has just a few counts. The chain combines TRBV6-5 with TRBJ2-3; D is possibly TRBD2 (5 bases). The V end was cut by 6 bases, the J end by 3 bases, with 10 bases between. CDR3 size: 13 residues. Germline CDR1 MNHEY, CDR2 SVGAGI. The CDR3 bases are TGTGCCAGCAGGCGCGGGTGGACAGATACGCAGTATTTT. It translates to CASRRGWTDTQYF.